Sequencing of this TCR beta chain was carried out in a study of cytomegalovirus exposure and HLA in healthy donors. Of note for this clone: The antigen is not known.

The CDR3 runs 14 residues. In germline, CDR1 is MDHEN, CDR2 SYDVKM. Trimming shortened V by 6 bases and J by 3 bases, and 11 bases separated the two germline ends. Whole-study findings and limits: The authors considered a cluster of highly shared sequence variants likely to be a sequencing artifact.

Amplification used 60 Vbeta primers and 13 Jbeta primers. TCRdb keeps only in-frame clones here, not all; method: immunoSEQ multiplex PCR. The sample consists of roughly 180,000 clones, about 80% of them appearing once. This sequence was found in a man aged 25 to 45 in good health and CMV-seronegative. The sample consisted of PBMCs. The chain carries TRBV28 and TRBJ1-4, with TRBD1 as a possible D gene (6 bases). This chain's CDR3 is CASRRGGANEKLFF. The CDR3 nucleotides read TGTGCCAGCAGACGAGGGGGAGCTAATGAAAAACTGTTTTTT.